The T cell receptor beta chain described here comes from a study of tissue T cells after allogeneic stem cell transplantation. Findings and caveats of the study: Limitations included a small, clinically heterogeneous cohort and limited sampling depth. In patients and mice, blood and spleen missed much of tissue repertoire. Few T cell clones were shared across patients, but motif clusters showed tissue-specific shared signatures.

The CDR3 length is 13 residues. Looked up from germline, CDR1 is NNHNN and CDR2 is SYGAGS (reference sequence). The ends were cut back, 1 base at V and 0 bases at J, with 3 bases in the middle. Using immunoSEQ multiplex PCR, the repertoire was profiled, and TCRdb retains in-frame clones only, with some absent. The sample lists around 3,900 clones, roughly 50% occurring once. In the case of this clone: The antigen remains undetermined. Germline and genes: mouse. Read data end 1 residue before the CDR3 end; the end is taken from the germline J gene.

Time point here: mouse harvest day 7 after allogeneic transplant. Tail vein injection delivered 10^7 T-cell-depleted bone marrow cells and 10^6 splenic CD5+ T cells. V is TRBV13-2 and J is TRBJ2-3; D not certain. This TCR was sampled from a female BALB/c mouse given C57BL/6 T cells with graft-versus-host disease after an allogeneic hematopoietic cell transplant. Sequencing was carried out using lymph node tissue. The sequenced part of the CDR3 DNA is TGTGCCAGCGGTGATTATAGTGCAGAAACGCTGTAT. Amino acid sequence: CASGDYSAETLY. The whole CDR3 protein is CASGDYSAETLYF.